A selection of T cell receptor beta chains follows, all from one sample in a study of identical twins. TCRdb used MiXCR to reprocess the 5' RACE reads, holding one entry per CDR3 protein. Here the sample spans 450,000 to 500,000 distinct CDR3 sequences, roughly an eighth being singletons. This same sample was also taken into another study, of yellow fever vaccine responses in identical twins.

Material for sequencing was CD4+ T cells sorted from blood. The source is a woman between 18 and 29 years old in good health. The CDR3 runs from the conserved cysteine through the conserved F or W. The order of the fields is clone size, V gene, D gene, J gene, CDR3 protein, CDR3 DNA. D genes are given only for firm matches. Clone size appears in some rows only: once, few, many, or a class for an expanded clone.

-,TRBV18,TRBD1,TRBJ2-1,CASSHVRDRGYNEQFF,TGTGCCAGCTCACACGTCCGGGACAGGGGTTACAATGAGCAGTTCTTC
-,TRBV6-5,TRBD2,TRBJ2-1,CASISLAGGRNEQFF,TGTGCCAGCATTTCGCTCGCGGGGGGGCGTAATGAGCAGTTCTTC
-,TRBV20-1,TRBD2,TRBJ2-1,CSAILAGVNEQFF,TGCAGTGCTATACTAGCGGGGGTAAATGAGCAGTTCTTC
few,TRBV18,TRBD1,TRBJ2-7,CASSLYQQGTTYEQYF,TGTGCCAGCTCACTCTACCAACAGGGGACGACCTACGAGCAGTACTTC
-,TRBV11-2,TRBD2,TRBJ2-3,CASSFRGRAGDTQYF,TGTGCCAGCAGCTTCCGCGGGAGGGCGGGAGATACGCAGTATTTT
-,TRBV5-1,-,TRBJ1-2,CASSLSFNQGLANYGYTF,TGCGCCAGCAGCTTGTCGTTTAACCAGGGCCTAGCTAACTATGGCTACACCTTC
few,TRBV27,-,TRBJ2-1,CASRGLDNEQFF,TGTGCCAGCAGGGGTCTAGACAATGAGCAGTTCTTC
few,TRBV6-1,-,TRBJ1-4,CASSPETNEKLLF,TGTGCCAGCAGTCCTGAAACTAATGAAAAACTGCTTTTT
-,TRBV5-6,-,TRBJ1-1,CASSFPIGEAFF,TGTGCCAGCAGCTTTCCCATAGGGGAAGCTTTCTTT
-,TRBV20-1,-,TRBJ2-7,CSASGPGTPTYEQYF,TGCAGTGCTAGTGGACCCGGGACTCCAACCTACGAGCAGTACTTC
-,TRBV28,-,TRBJ1-1,CASSSVVVPRKEAFF,TGTGCCAGCAGCTCTGTTGTGGTACCTCGGAAGGAAGCTTTCTTT
few,TRBV5-6,TRBD2,TRBJ2-3,CASSLEREGIDTQYF,TGTGCCAGCAGCCTCGAGCGGGAGGGGATTGACACGCAGTATTTT
many,TRBV6-6,-,TRBJ2-5,CASNIGPEETQYF,TGTGCCAGCAACATAGGGCCAGAAGAGACCCAGTACTTC
few,TRBV27,-,TRBJ2-7,CASPPGLTYEQYF,TGTGCCAGCCCGCCGGGACTCACCTACGAGCAGTACTTC
-,TRBV18,-,TRBJ2-6,CASSPPELTGANVLTF,TGTGCCAGCTCACCACCGGAGTTAACTGGGGCCAACGTCCTGACTTTC
many,TRBV2,-,TRBJ1-5,CASSKQADQPQHF,TGTGCCAGCAGTAAACAAGCTGATCAGCCCCAGCATTTT
-,TRBV29-1,-,TRBJ1-1,CSVEGGPLTEAFF,TGCAGCGTTGAAGGGGGACCCCTCACTGAAGCTTTCTTT
-,TRBV12-2,-,TRBJ2-1,CASRLATKALPHNEQFF,TGTGCAAGTCGCTTAGCGACCAAGGCATTACCTCACAATGAGCAGTTCTTC
many,TRBV7-2,-,TRBJ1-5,CASSLGRGGNQPQHF,TGTGCCAGCAGCTTAGGCAGGGGAGGCAATCAGCCCCAGCATTTT
few,TRBV27,-,TRBJ2-7,CASSLRQGIGNEQYF,TGTGCCAGCAGTTTACGGCAGGGGATTGGAAACGAGCAGTACTTC
-,TRBV10-3,-,TRBJ2-7,CAISESGRQGYEQYF,TGTGCCATCAGTGAGTCAGGGCGGCAAGGCTACGAGCAGTACTTC
-,TRBV13,-,TRBJ1-6,CASSLGAGVSSYNSPLHF,TGTGCCAGCAGCTTAGGGGCAGGGGTCAGCTCCTATAATTCACCCCTCCACTTT
few,TRBV4-1,-,TRBJ2-1,CASSQEGTPDPGRFF,TGCGCCAGCAGCCAAGAGGGGACCCCAGACCCTGGCAGGTTCTTC
-,TRBV29-1,TRBD1,TRBJ2-3,CSVAGTGITDTQYF,TGCAGCGTGGCCGGGACAGGTATCACAGATACGCAGTATTTT
-,TRBV14,TRBD1,TRBJ2-5,CASSKQGAPRKETQYF,TGTGCCAGCAGTAAACAGGGGGCCCCCCGAAAAGAGACCCAGTACTTC
-,TRBV11-1,-,TRBJ2-7,CASSLAPPEGAIF,TGTGCCAGCAGCTTAGCCCCTCCAGAGGGTGCCATCTTC
-,TRBV7-9,TRBD1,TRBJ1-1,CASSTYRGRGTEAFF,TGTGCCAGCAGCACCTACAGGGGGCGGGGGACTGAAGCTTTCTTT
-,TRBV5-6,-,TRBJ1-2,CASSATGPSYGYTF,TGTGCCAGCAGCGCCACAGGTCCTTCCTATGGCTACACCTTC
few,TRBV11-2,-,TRBJ2-3,CASSLKPPGPPFEDTQYF,TGTGCCAGCAGCTTAAAGCCCCCGGGGCCTCCGTTCGAGGATACGCAGTATTTT
-,TRBV11-2,-,TRBJ2-1,CASSAHLYNEQFF,TGTGCCAGCAGCGCCCACCTCTACAATGAGCAGTTCTTC
-,TRBV6-1,TRBD1,TRBJ2-4,CASSATGVPIQYF,TGTGCCAGCAGTGCGACAGGGGTTCCTATTCAGTACTTC